This record concerns one TCR beta chain sequence. The target antigen is unknown. Its ends do not fully match the called genes, so a read error is possible. The authors took blood RNA from unsorted whole blood and also extracted germline DNA. Before surgery, approximately 4 milliliters of EDTA blood were taken. The sample belongs to a study of tumor-infiltrating lymphocytes in primary liver carcinoma. Findings and limits, study-wide: Blood's top-250-clone fraction was significantly lower than that of tumors (p = 0.039).

This CDR3 region has 12 residues. Germline CDR1 MNHNY, CDR2 SVGAGI (reference sequence). Priming with a constant-region primer yielded TCR beta cDNA from 400 to 550 ng total RNA. ARM-PCR was slightly modified, and three nested multiplex PCR rounds with it gave rise to the TCR beta libraries. Amplification in the first two PCR rounds was performed using TRBV1-TRBV30 forward primers and a C-beta reverse primer for 10 cycles each. TCRdb used MiXCR to reprocess the multiplex PCR reads, holding one entry per CDR3 protein. This table holds approximately 340,000 distinct CDR3 sequences, approximately 64% found once.

The chain links TRBV6-6 to TRBJ2-7; unclear D gene. This sequence originates from a man aged 35 to 55 with primary liver carcinoma and hepatitis B virus infection. What was sequenced was peripheral blood. CDR3 sequence (DNA): TGTTCCAGCAGTCAACAGCACTACGAGCTGTACTTC. Translation: CSSSQQHYELYF.